The sequence of this TCR beta chain was determined in a study of blood T cell repertoires in COVID-19. Study-wide background: Acute and convalescent COVID-19 specimens originated in the United States, Italy and Spain. PBMCs, B-cell-depleted T cells, or T cells were the source of the cDNA or gDNA that made up the material.

Profiling relied on immunoSEQ multiplex PCR, and the TCRdb table lists in-frame clones only, not all of them. The sample consists of 260,000 or so clones, 80% to 90% of them appearing once. V was trimmed by 7 bases and J by 0 bases, leaving 16 bases between them. Germline values: CDR1 SNHLY, CDR2 FYNNEI. The CDR3 length is 17 residues. Sequencing was carried out using peripheral blood. This chain joins TRBV2 and TRBJ1-6; D is unclear. The source is a man older than 75 with acute or convalescent COVID-19. The CDR3 spells CASNFREVGSYNSPLHF. CDR3 coding DNA: TGTGCCAGCAATTTTAGGGAGGTTGGCTCCTATAATTCACCCCTCCACTTT.